The next 14 T cell receptor beta chains were all read from a single sample in a study of T cell responses to AZD1222 COVID-19 vaccine. TCRdb's table, derived via immunoSEQ multiplex PCR, lists solely in-frame clones and lacks some. Of 170,000 or so clones in the sample, 90% are singletons; the top ten hold approximately 2.9%. The specimen was peripheral blood, collected on day 0 of AZD1222 vaccination. These receptors were taken from an adult in good health.

The chain is built from TRBV5-5 and TRBJ2-5, with 15 bases matching TRBD2. The J segment lost 8 bases and the V segment lost 4 bases, leaving 15 bases of the junction unmatched. This CDR3 region has 18 residues. Germline V gene data show CDR1 as SGHKS and CDR2 as YYEKEE (reference sequence). The CDR3, as DNA: TGTGCCAGCAGCCCCGGGACTAGCGGGGGGATAAGAGGGGTTACCCAGTACTTC. Translated, it gives CASSPGTSGGIRGVTQYF.

The V and J genes are TRBV6-5 and TRBJ1-4; D is ambiguous. The length of the CDR3 is 14 residues. V lost 7 bases and J lost 3, with 12 bases in between. Germline values: CDR1 MNHEY, CDR2 SVGAGI. CDR3: CASTSLEANEKLFF. The CDR3 region has the DNA TGTGCCAGCACGTCCTTGGAGGCTAATGAAAAACTGTTTTTT.

J is TRBJ1-1 and V is TRBV6-2 or TRBV6-3; no firm D call. Per germline, CDR1 MNHEY and CDR2 SVGEGT. Trimming removed 6 bases at V and 0 bases at J, with 5 bases between. This CDR3 region has 12 residues. The chain's CDR3 is CASSELNTEAFF. The CDR3 coding sequence is TGTGCCAGCAGCGAGTTGAACACTGAAGCTTTCTTT.

This clone was seen only once. V and J are TRBV10-3 and TRBJ1-4, with D unclear. Trimming took 6 bases from V and 1 from J, leaving 6 bases between them. This CDR3 has 13 amino acids. The V gene's germline CDR1 is ENHRY and CDR2 SYGVKD. This CDR3 reads CAIRDGTNEKLFF. CDR3 in DNA: TGTGCCATCAGGGATGGAACTAATGAAAAACTGTTTTTT.

V is TRBV19 and J is TRBJ1-6, with 7 bases matching TRBD1. CDR1 and CDR2 (germline): LNHDA, SQIVND (reference sequence). This CDR3 contains 13 residues. The V segment lost 5 bases and the J segment 10 bases; nucleotides outside the gene matches: 5. This CDR3 reads CASSYRGDSPLHF. CDR3 coding DNA: TGTGCCAGTAGTTACAGGGGCGACTCACCCCTCCACTTT.

The chain is built from TRBV19 and TRBJ2-5, with 11 bases lining up with TRBD2. The CDR3 runs to 17 residues. The J segment lost 1 base and the V segment lost 3 bases, leaving 7 bases of the junction unmatched. CDR1 is LNHDA, CDR2 SQIVND, per germline (reference sequence). The CDR3, as DNA: TGTGCCAGTAGTATGTCTAGCGGGGGGCTCCCCCAAGAGACCCAGTACTTC. Translation gives CASSMSSGGLPQETQYF.

This clone was observed a few times. V gene TRBV18 combines with J gene TRBJ2-7; the match to TRBD2 covers 8 bases. The junction had 6 bases not matched to a gene; V was cut back by 0 bases and J by 2 bases. The CDR3 length is 16 residues. Germline V gives CDR1 KGHSH, CDR2 LQKENI. Here the CDR3 reads CASSPPVSGDTYEQYF. The DNA of the CDR3 is TGTGCCAGCTCACCACCGGTTAGCGGGGACACCTACGAGCAGTACTTC.

The chain links TRBV9 to TRBJ2-3, with 10 bases aligning to TRBD2. The V segment lost 2 bases and the J segment 2 bases; nucleotides outside the gene matches: 8. The CDR3 length is 17 residues. Per germline, CDR1 SGDLS and CDR2 YYNGEE. In DNA form, the CDR3 reads TGTGCCAGCAGCGTTACTAGCGGGGAAGGGTTCACAGATACGCAGTATTTT. Its translation: CASSVTSGEGFTDTQYF.

The chain employs TRBV12-3 or TRBV12-4 and TRBJ2-3; D is unclear. Between the trimmed V and J ends, which lost 4 bases and 7 bases, there was a span of 6 bases. This CDR3 contains 11 residues. CDR3 coding DNA: TGTGCCAGCAGTTACGGTTATACGCAGTATTTT. It is translated as CASSYGYTQYF.

The chain combines TRBV7-9 with TRBJ1-2; D remains unclear. The CDR3 sequence is 14 residues long. V lost 8 bases, J lost 7 bases, and 20 bases lay in between. Per the germline V gene, CDR1 is SEHNR and CDR2 is FQNEAQ (reference sequence). The CDR3 protein is CASGPKRSPSGYTF. CDR3 DNA: TGTGCCAGCGGCCCCAAACGGTCTCCCTCTGGCTACACCTTC.

The V call is TRBV6-4, the J call TRBJ2-1; weak D call: TRBD2 (5 bases). The CDR3 sequence is 14 residues long. The V end was cut by 3 bases, the J end by 9 bases, with 15 bases between. The germline V gene encodes CDR1 MRHNA and CDR2 SNTAGT. The CDR3 sequence is CASSDLVGVGEQFF. CDR3 in DNA: TGTGCCAGCAGTGATCTAGTCGGGGTTGGTGAGCAGTTCTTC.

V gene TRBV9 combines with J gene TRBJ1-2, with D perhaps TRBD1 (5 bases). The CDR3 length is 14 residues. Germline V gene data show CDR1 as SGDLS and CDR2 as YYNGEE. The ends were cut back, 1 base at V and 8 bases at J, with 15 bases in the middle. In DNA form, the CDR3 reads TGTGCCAGCAGCGTAATGGGAGGGGTCGAAGGCTACACCTTC. Translating gives CASSVMGGVEGYTF.

This clone appeared a few times. The genes are TRBV9 and TRBJ2-7, with 7 bases identical to TRBD2. This CDR3 has 18 amino acids. Germline V gives CDR1 SGDLS, CDR2 YYNGEE. Trimming removed 4 bases from V and 4 bases from J; junction bases left unmatched: 20. DNA of the CDR3: TGTGCCAGCAGCTCCCGACCGGGGCAAGCGGGGATGATGTACGAGCAGTACTTC. Protein: CASSSRPGQAGMMYEQYF. The entire variable domain, with the rest obtained from reference TRBV9 and TRBJ2-7, is as follows: DSGVTQTPKHLITATGQRVTLRCSPRSGDLSVYWYQQSLDQGLQFLIQYYNGEERAKGNILERFSAQQFPDLHSELNLSSLELGDSALYFCASSSRPGQAGMMYEQYFGPGTRLTVT.

The chain recombines TRBV5-1 with TRBJ2-7; 7 nucleotides agree with TRBD1. This CDR3 spans 20 amino acids. The germline V gene encodes CDR1 SGHRS and CDR2 YFSETQ. Trimming removed 0 bases from V and 3 bases from J; junction bases left unmatched: 21. CDR3 loop: CASSLDVPLARDSKIYEQYF. The DNA for the CDR3 is TGCGCCAGCAGCTTGGATGTTCCCCTCGCCCGGGACAGTAAAATCTACGAGCAGTACTTC. Using reference TRBV5-1 and TRBJ2-7 for the parts outside the CDR3, the full variable domain is KAGVTQTPRYLIKTRGQQVTLSCSPISGHRSVSWYQQTPGQGLQFLFEYFSETQRNKGNFPGRFSGRQFSNSRSEMNVSTLELGDSALYLCASSLDVPLARDSKIYEQYFGPGTRLTVT.